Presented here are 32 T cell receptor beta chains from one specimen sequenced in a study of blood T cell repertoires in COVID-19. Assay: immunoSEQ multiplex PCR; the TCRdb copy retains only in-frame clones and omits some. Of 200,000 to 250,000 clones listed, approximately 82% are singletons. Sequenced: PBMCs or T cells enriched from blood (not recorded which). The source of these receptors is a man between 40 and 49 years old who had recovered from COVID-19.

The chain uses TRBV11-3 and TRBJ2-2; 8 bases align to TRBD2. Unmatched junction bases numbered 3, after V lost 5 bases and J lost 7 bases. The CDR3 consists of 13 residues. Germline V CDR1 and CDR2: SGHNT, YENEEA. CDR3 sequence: CASSQGLDGELFF. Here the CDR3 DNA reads TGTGCCAGCAGCCAGGGACTAGACGGGGAGCTGTTTTTT.

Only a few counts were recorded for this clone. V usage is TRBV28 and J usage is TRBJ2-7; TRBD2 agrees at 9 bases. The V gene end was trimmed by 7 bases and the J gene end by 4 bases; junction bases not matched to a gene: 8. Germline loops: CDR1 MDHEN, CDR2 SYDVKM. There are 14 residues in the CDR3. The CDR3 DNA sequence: TGTGCCAGCAAAGAGATAGCGGGGGCTTACGAGCAGTACTTC. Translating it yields CASKEIAGAYEQYF.

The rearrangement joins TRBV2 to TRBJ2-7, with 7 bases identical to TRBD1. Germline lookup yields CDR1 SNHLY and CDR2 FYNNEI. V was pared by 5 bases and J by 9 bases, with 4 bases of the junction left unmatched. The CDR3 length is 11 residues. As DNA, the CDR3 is TGTGCCAGCAGTACAGGGGCTGCGCAGTACTTC. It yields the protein CASSTGAAQYF.

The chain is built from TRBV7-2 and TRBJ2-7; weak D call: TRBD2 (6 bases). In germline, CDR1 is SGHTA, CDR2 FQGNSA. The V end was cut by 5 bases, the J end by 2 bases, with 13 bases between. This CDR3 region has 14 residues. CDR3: CASSHRDWAYEQYF. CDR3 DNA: TGTGCCAGCAGCCACCGGGACTGGGCCTACGAGCAGTACTTC.

CDR3 sequence reads: CASSLNLYGYTF. In DNA, the CDR3 is TGTGCCAGCAGTTTAAATCTATATGGCTACACCTTC. This chain connects TRBV28 to TRBJ1-2, with no clear D. With 2 bases removed from V and 5 bases from J, the gap between germline ends came to 6 bases. Germline lookup yields CDR1 MDHEN and CDR2 SYDVKM. The CDR3 consists of 12 residues.

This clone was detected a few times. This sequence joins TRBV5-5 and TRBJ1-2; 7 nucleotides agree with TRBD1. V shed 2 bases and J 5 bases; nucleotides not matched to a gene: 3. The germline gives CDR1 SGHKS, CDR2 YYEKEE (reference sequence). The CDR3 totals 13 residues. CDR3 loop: CASSFGTEYGYTF. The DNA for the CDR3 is TGTGCCAGCAGCTTCGGGACAGAGTATGGCTACACCTTC. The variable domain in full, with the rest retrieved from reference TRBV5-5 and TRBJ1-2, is DAGVTQSPTHLIKTRGQQVTLRCSPISGHKSVSWYQQVLGQGPQFIFQYYEKEERGRGNFPDRFSARQFPNYSSELNVNALLLGDSALYLCASSFGTEYGYTFGSGTRLTVV.

The CDR3 loop is CASSLQGAEESPLHF. CDR3 nucleotides: TGCGCCAGCAGCTTACAGGGGGCGGAGGAATCACCCCTCCACTTT. The chain uses TRBV5-1 and TRBJ1-6; 9 bases line up with TRBD1. Germline V lookup: CDR1 SGHRS, CDR2 YFSETQ. The CDR3 has 15 residues. The ends lost 2 bases at V and 10 bases at J; junction bases unmatched: 7. The variable domain in full, with the rest retrieved from reference TRBV5-1 and TRBJ1-6, is KAGVTQTPRYLIKTRGQQVTLSCSPISGHRSVSWYQQTPGQGLQFLFEYFSETQRNKGNFPGRFSGRQFSNSRSEMNVSTLELGDSALYLCASSLQGAEESPLHFGNGTRLTVT.

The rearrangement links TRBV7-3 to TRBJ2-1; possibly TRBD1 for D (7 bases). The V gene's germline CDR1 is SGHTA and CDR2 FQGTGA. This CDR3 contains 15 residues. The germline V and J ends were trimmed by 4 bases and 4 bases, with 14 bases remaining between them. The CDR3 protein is CASSSAGQLYNEQFF. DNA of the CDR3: TGTGCCAGCAGCTCCGCGGGACAGTTATACAATGAGCAGTTCTTC.

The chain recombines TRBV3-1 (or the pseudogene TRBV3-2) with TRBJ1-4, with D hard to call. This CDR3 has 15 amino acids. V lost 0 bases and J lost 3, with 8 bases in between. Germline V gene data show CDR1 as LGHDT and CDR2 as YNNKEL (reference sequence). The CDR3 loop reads CASSQEFGPNEKLFF. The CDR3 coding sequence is TGTGCCAGCAGCCAAGAATTTGGGCCTAATGAAAAACTGTTTTTT.

The CDR3 reads CASSQALTSGGLQETQYF. CDR3 nucleotide sequence: TGCGCCAGCAGTCAGGCCCTGACTAGCGGGGGCCTCCAAGAGACCCAGTACTTC. The chain employs TRBV23-1 and TRBJ2-5; 12 bases are a match to TRBD2. TRBV23-1 is sorted into the ORF group, with uncertain function. V shed 3 bases, J shed 1 base, and the junction held 9 bases outside the gene matches. CDR3 size: 18 residues.

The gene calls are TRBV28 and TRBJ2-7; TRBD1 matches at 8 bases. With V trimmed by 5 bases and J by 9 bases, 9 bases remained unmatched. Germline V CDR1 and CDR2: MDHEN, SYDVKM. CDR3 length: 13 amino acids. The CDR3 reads CASSGTGILVQYF. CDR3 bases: TGTGCCAGCAGTGGGACAGGTATCCTAGTGCAGTACTTC.

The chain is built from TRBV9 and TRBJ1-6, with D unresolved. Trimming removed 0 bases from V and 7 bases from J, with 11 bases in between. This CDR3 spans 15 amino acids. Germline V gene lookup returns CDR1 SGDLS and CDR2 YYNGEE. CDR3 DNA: TGTGCCAGCAGCGTAGGCGGTGCGGGCAATTCACCCCTCCACTTT. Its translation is CASSVGGAGNSPLHF.

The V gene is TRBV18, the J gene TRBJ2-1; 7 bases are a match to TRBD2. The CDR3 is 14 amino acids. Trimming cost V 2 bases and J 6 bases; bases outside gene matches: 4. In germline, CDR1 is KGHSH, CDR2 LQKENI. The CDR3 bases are TGTGCCAGCTCACCAGGCAGGGAGGGCAATGAGCAGTTCTTC. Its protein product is CASSPGREGNEQFF.

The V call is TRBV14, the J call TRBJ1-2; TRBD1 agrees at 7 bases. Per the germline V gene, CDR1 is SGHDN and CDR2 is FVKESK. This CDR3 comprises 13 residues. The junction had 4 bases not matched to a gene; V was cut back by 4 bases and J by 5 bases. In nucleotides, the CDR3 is TGTGCCAGCAGCCCGGGACAGAATTATGGCTACACCTTC. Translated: CASSPGQNYGYTF. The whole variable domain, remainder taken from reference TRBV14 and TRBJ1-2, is EAGVTQFPSHSVIEKGQTVTLRCDPISGHDNLYWYRRVMGKEIKFLLHFVKESKQDESGMPNNRFLAERTGGTYSTLKVQPAELEDSGVYFCASSPGQNYGYTFGSGTRLTVV.

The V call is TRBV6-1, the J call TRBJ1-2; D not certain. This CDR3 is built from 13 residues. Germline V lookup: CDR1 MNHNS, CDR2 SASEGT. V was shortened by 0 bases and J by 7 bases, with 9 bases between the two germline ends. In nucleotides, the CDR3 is TGTGCCAGCAGTGAAGCGCTATACTCTGGCTACACCTTC. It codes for CASSEALYSGYTF.

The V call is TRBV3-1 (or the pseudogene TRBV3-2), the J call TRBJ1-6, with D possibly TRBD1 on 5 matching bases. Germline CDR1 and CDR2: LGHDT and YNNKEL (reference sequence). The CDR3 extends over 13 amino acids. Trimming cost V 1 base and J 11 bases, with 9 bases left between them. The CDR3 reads CASSQGGSPPLHF. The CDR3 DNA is TGTGCCAGCAGCCAAGGGGGCTCCCCACCCCTCCACTTT.

In DNA form, the CDR3 reads TGTGCCACCAGCAGAGGTCCGGGAGGATACGAGCAGTACTTC. Translated, it gives CATSRGPGGYEQYF. V usage is TRBV15 and J usage is TRBJ2-7; TRBD2 matches at 7 bases. Germline V CDR1 and CDR2: LNHNV, YYDKDF (reference sequence). The CDR3 consists of 14 residues. V lost 1 base and J lost 4; bases outside the gene matches: 4.

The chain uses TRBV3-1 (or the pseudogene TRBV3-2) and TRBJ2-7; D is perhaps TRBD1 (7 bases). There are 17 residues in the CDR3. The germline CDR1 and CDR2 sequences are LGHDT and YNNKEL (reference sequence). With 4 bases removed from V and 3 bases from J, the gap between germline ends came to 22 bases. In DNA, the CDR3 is TGTGCCAGCAGCCTCGGCGAACTAGCTACAGGGGTCTACGAGCAGTACTTC. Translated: CASSLGELATGVYEQYF.

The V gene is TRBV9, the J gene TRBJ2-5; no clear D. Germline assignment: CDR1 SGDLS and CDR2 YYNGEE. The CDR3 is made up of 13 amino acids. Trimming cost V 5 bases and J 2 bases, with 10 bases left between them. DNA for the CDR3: TGTGCCAGCAGTTCCAGATATCAAGAGACCCAGTACTTC. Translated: CASSSRYQETQYF.

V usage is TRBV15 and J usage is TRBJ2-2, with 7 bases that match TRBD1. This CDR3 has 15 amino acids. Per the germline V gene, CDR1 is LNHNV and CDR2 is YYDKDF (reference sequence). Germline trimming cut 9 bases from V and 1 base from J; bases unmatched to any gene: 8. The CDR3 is CATARTGKNTGELFF. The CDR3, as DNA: TGTGCCACGGCACGGACAGGAAAGAACACCGGGGAGCTGTTTTTT.

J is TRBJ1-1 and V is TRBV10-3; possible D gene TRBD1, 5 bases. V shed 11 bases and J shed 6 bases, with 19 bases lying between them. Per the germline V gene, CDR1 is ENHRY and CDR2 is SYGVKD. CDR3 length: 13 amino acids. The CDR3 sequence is CAVNPAGEAEAFF. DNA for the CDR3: TGTGCCGTCAACCCGGCGGGGGAGGCTGAAGCTTTCTTT.

CDR3 coding DNA: TGTGCCAGCTCACCTACACGTACAGGGGGCTCTCTCTATGGCTACACCTTC. Translation: CASSPTRTGGSLYGYTF. The chain recombines TRBV18 with TRBJ1-2, with 9 bases that match TRBD1. The CDR3 runs 17 residues. V shed 3 bases and J 4 bases; nucleotides not matched to a gene: 12. Germline V CDR1 and CDR2: KGHSH, LQKENI. Full variable domain (outside the CDR3, taken from reference TRBV18 and TRBJ1-2): NAGVMQNPRHLVRRRGQEARLRCSPMKGHSHVYWYRQLPEEGLKFMVYLQKENIIDESGMPKERFSAEFPKEGPSILRIQQVVRGDSAAYFCASSPTRTGGSLYGYTFGSGTRLTVV.

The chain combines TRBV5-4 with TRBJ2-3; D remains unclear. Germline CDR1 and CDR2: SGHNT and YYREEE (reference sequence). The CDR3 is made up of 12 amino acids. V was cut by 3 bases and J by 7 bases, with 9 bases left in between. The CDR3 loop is CASSSDSNTQYF. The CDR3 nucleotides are TGTGCCAGCAGCTCAGACTCCAATACGCAGTATTTT. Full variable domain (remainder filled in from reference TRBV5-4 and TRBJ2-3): ETGVTQSPTHLIKTRGQQVTLRCSSQSGHNTVSWYQQALGQGPQFIFQYYREEENGRGNFPPRFSGLQFPNYSSELNVNALELDDSALYLCASSSDSNTQYFGPGTRLTVL.

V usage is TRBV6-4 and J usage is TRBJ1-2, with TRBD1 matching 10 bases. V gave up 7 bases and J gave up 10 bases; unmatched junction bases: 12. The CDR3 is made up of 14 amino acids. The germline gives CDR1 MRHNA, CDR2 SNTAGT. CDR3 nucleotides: TGTGCCAGCAACGGACAGGGGGGGATCATAGACTACACCTTC. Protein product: CASNGQGGIIDYTF.

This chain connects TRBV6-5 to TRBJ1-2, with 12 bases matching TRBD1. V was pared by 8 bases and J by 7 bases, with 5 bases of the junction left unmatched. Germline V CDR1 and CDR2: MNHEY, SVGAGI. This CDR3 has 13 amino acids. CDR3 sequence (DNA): TGTGCCAGCCGGGGACAGGGGGCGAGTGGCTACACCTTC. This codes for CASRGQGASGYTF.

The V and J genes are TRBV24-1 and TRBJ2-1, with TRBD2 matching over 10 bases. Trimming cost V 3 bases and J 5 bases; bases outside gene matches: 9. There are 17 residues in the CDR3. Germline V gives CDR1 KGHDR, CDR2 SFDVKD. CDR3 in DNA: TGTGCCACCAGTGATGCACGGACTAGCGGCACTAACAATGAGCAGTTCTTC. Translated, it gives CATSDARTSGTNNEQFF.

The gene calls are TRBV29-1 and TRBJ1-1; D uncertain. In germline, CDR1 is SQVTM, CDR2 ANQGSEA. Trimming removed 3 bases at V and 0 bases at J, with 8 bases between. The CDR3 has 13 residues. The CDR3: CSVESTLNTEAFF. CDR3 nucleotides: TGCAGCGTTGAGAGTACGCTGAACACTGAAGCTTTCTTT.

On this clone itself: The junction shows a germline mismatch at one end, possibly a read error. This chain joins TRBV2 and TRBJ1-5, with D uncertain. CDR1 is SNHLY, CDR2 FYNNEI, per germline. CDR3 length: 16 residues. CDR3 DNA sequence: TGTGCCAGCAGGGAAGCCGCGGCCCTTGGGAATCAGCCCCAGCATTTT. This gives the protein CASREAAALGNQPQHF.

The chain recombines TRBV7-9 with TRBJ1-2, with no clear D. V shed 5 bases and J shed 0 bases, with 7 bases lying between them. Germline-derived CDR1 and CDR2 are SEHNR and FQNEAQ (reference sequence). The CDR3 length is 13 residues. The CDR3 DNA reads TGTGCCAGCAGCCCCCCAGCTAACTATGGCTACACCTTC. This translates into CASSPPANYGYTF. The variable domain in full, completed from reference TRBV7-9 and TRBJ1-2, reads DTGVSQNPRHKITKRGQNVTFRCDPISEHNRLYWYRQTLGQGPEFLTYFQNEAQLEKSRLLSDRFSAERPKGSFSTLEIQRTEQGDSAMYLCASSPPANYGYTFGSGTRLTVV.

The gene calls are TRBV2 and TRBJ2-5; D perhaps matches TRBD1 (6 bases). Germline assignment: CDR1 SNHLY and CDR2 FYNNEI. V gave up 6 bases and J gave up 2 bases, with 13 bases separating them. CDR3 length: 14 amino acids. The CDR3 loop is CASSAGTQQETQYF. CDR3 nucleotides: TGTGCCAGCAGCGCCGGGACACAACAAGAGACCCAGTACTTC.

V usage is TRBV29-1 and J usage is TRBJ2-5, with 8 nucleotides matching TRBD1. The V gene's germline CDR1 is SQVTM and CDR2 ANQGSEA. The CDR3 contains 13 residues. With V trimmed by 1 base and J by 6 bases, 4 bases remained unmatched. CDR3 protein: CSVEGTGRQTQYF. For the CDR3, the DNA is TGCAGCGTTGAAGGGACAGGGAGACAGACCCAGTACTTC.

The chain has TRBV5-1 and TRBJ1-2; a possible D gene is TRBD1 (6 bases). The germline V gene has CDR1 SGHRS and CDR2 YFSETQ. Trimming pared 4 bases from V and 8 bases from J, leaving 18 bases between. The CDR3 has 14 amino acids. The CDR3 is CASSPGGRGDGYTF. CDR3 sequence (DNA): TGCGCCAGCAGCCCCGGTGGCAGGGGCGACGGCTACACCTTC.